This TCR beta chain was retrieved from a study of neoadjuvant nivolumab and ipilimumab in lung cancer. At the level of the study: The combination arm added day-1 ipilimumab 1 mg/kg to nivolumab 3 mg/kg on days 1, 15, 29.

Only in-frame clones appear in the TCRdb table, and some are missing; sequencing was by immunoSEQ multiplex PCR. The sample has 25,000 to 30,000 clones, nearly 85% seen once; the top ten hold 5% to 5.5%. In germline, CDR1 is SGHVS, CDR2 FNYEAQ. The CDR3 loop spans 15 amino acids. Between the trimmed V and J ends, which lost 3 bases and 3 bases, there was a span of 15 bases. Sequenced here: tumor tissue, sampled after neoadjuvant nivolumab, alone or with ipilimumab, at or shortly before surgery. The chain uses TRBV7-6 and TRBJ2-7; D gene unclear. The sequence was collected from an adult with non-small cell lung cancer. The CDR3 here is CASSFEAGRSYEQYF. DNA of the CDR3: TGTGCCAGCAGCTTTGAGGCAGGAAGAAGCTACGAGCAGTACTTC.